The 8 T cell receptor beta chains listed next were all sequenced from one sample in a study of regulatory T cells in long-lasting Graves disease. TCR beta libraries were built with iRepertoire HTBI primers and Arm-PCR of CDR3 regions. TCRdb re-derived calls from the multiplex PCR reads in MiXCR, one entry per CDR3 protein. The sample holds roughly 450,000 distinct CDR3 sequences; approximately 23% are singletons and the top ten take about an eighth. The time point: persistent/refractory GD, antithyroid drugs over 5 years with positive TRAb. From RNA extracted from PBMCs, the TCR library was made. Material: peripheral blood mononuclear cells (PBMCs), obtained when the disease was refractory, from a patient treated with antithyroid drugs. These receptors originate from a female donor with Graves disease.

This clonotype was found many times. V gene TRBV2 combines with J gene TRBJ1-6; D gene ambiguous. The CDR3 extends over 14 amino acids. Germline CDR1 is SNHLY and CDR2 is FYNNEI. The ends were cut back, 7 bases at V and 2 bases at J, with 9 bases in the middle. The chain's CDR3 is CASIRNPYNSPLHF. In DNA, the CDR3 is TGTGCCAGCATTCGGAACCCCTATAATTCACCCCTCCACTTT.

Concerning this clonotype itself: A much larger clone differs by one base, so this may be a read error. The rearrangement joins TRBV10-3 to TRBJ2-5, with D unclear. The V end lost 6 bases, the J end lost 5 bases, and 13 bases lay between the germline ends. Germline V CDR1 and CDR2: ENHRY, SYGVKD. This CDR3 has 13 amino acids. The DNA of the CDR3 is TGTGCCATCAGCTTACGTAACGGGGAGACCCAGTACTTC. It encodes CAISLRNGETQYF.

This clonotype was seen at least ten times. This chain uses TRBV12-3 or TRBV12-4 with TRBJ1-2; a possible D gene is TRBD1 (5 bases). Trimming removed 4 bases at V and 8 bases at J, with 11 bases between. CDR3 length: 12 residues. In DNA, the CDR3 is TGTGCCAGCAGTTGGGACCGCAAGGGCTACACCTTC. Translating gives CASSWDRKGYTF.

This clonotype was counted ten times or more. This chain joins TRBV12-3 or TRBV12-4 and TRBJ1-4; the D is unclear. V was clipped by 7 bases and J by 0 bases, with 12 bases between them. The CDR3 is made up of 15 amino acids. The CDR3 bases are TGTGCCAGCACCCCTCGCCCCGCAACTAATGAAAAACTGTTTTTT. Protein: CASTPRPATNEKLFF.

The table lists this clonotype with a few counts. This chain uses TRBV6-2 or TRBV6-3 with TRBJ1-2; D is undetermined. This CDR3 has 14 amino acids. Germline assignment: CDR1 MNHEY and CDR2 SVGEGT. Trimming left V 1 base short and J 4 bases short, with 10 bases between. CDR3 in amino acids: CASSYYTASYGYTF. CDR3 nucleotides: TGTGCCAGCAGTTACTATACGGCGAGCTATGGCTACACCTTC.

The sample holds many counts of this clonotype. The chain recombines TRBV6-2 or TRBV6-3 with TRBJ2-7; TRBD1 aligns across 7 bases. Germline CDR1 MNHEY, CDR2 SVGEGT. The ends lost 6 bases at V and 0 bases at J; junction bases unmatched: 8. CDR3 length: 15 amino acids. CDR3 residues: CASRKGGPSSYEQYF. CDR3 bases: TGTGCCAGCAGAAAAGGGGGCCCGAGCTCCTACGAGCAGTACTTC.

To note about this clonotype: This may be a read error, as it is one base from a much larger clone. V usage is TRBV6-4 and J usage is TRBJ1-2; the D gene is possibly TRBD1 (5 bases). This CDR3 region has 12 residues. CDR1 is MRHNA and CDR2 is SNTAGT in the germline V gene. V was clipped by 4 bases and J by 7 bases, with 10 bases between them. The CDR3 nucleotides are TGTGCCAGCAGTGGCGAGGGACGTGGCTACACCTTC. Amino acids: CASSGEGRGYTF.

This clonotype was recorded many times. The gene calls are TRBV2 and TRBJ2-7, with a weak D call TRBD1 (5 bases). Germline V gene sequence: CDR1 SNHLY, CDR2 FYNNEI. The CDR3 has 11 residues. V gave up 6 bases and J gave up 7 bases, with 10 bases separating them. CDR3 coding DNA: TGTGCCAGCAGAGGGGCTCGGGAGCAGTACTTC. Translating it yields CASRGAREQYF.